What follows are 28 T cell receptor beta chains derived from one specimen sequenced in a study of blood T cell repertoires in COVID-19. Data came from immunoSEQ multiplex PCR; TCRdb stores just in-frame clones and leaves some out. The profile shows fewer than 75,000 clones, 85% to 90% of them singletons. Sequencing was done on a sample of peripheral blood. The receptors here all came from a man aged 50 to 59 with active COVID-19.

The chain carries TRBV3-1 (or the pseudogene TRBV3-2) and TRBJ2-1; 8 positions agree with TRBD1. CDR3 size: 15 residues. Germline values: CDR1 LGHDT, CDR2 YNNKEL (reference sequence). V was pared by 2 bases and J by 0 bases, with 0 bases of the junction left unmatched. This CDR3 is CASSQTGGSYNEQFF. CDR3 sequence (DNA): TGTGCCAGCAGCCAAACAGGGGGCTCCTACAATGAGCAGTTCTTC.

The chain links TRBV5-6 to TRBJ2-3, with no clear D. CDR1 is SGHDT, CDR2 YYEEEE, per germline. V dropped 0 bases and J dropped 4 bases, with 3 bases sitting between them. CDR3 length equals 12 residues. CDR3 residues: CASSLGADTQYF. CDR3 sequence (DNA): TGTGCCAGCAGCTTGGGAGCAGATACGCAGTATTTT.

CDR3 in amino acids: CASSLDRAAEAFF. CDR3 bases: TGTGCCAGCAGCTTGGACAGGGCCGCTGAAGCTTTCTTT. The chain couples TRBV7-2 to TRBJ1-1; TRBD1 matches 8 bases. The CDR3 loop spans 13 amino acids. The ends lost 3 bases at V and 6 bases at J; junction bases unmatched: 3. CDR1 SGHTA and CDR2 FQGNSA come from the germline V gene.

The chain has TRBV5-4 and TRBJ2-5, with D possibly being TRBD1 (7 bases). The CDR3 extends over 15 amino acids. CDR1 SGHNT and CDR2 YYREEE come from the germline V gene (reference sequence). V lost 4 bases, J lost 5 bases, and 18 bases lay in between. CDR3 in DNA: TGTGCCAGCAGCCCCGGAGGGGGCCTGGGGGAGACCCAGTACTTC. Translation gives CASSPGGGLGETQYF.

The chain combines TRBV9 with TRBJ2-7; D is possibly TRBD1 (5 bases). Germline-derived CDR1 and CDR2 are SGDLS and YYNGEE. The CDR3 runs 14 residues. V gave up 5 bases and J gave up 5 bases, with 17 bases separating them. The CDR3 protein is CASSAEHRPHEQYF. CDR3 sequence (DNA): TGTGCCAGCAGTGCCGAGCACAGGCCCCACGAGCAGTACTTC.

This chain links TRBV19 with TRBJ1-1; D possibly corresponds to TRBD1 (6 bases). This CDR3 comprises 13 residues. The V gene's germline CDR1 is LNHDA and CDR2 SQIVND (reference sequence). Trimming shortened V by 6 bases and J by 0 bases, and 8 bases separated the two germline ends. The DNA for the CDR3 is TGTGCCAGTAGCCGGGACATGAACACTGAAGCTTTCTTT. This codes for CASSRDMNTEAFF.

The V gene is TRBV5-6, the J gene TRBJ1-1; 7 nucleotides align to TRBD1. The length of the CDR3 is 16 residues. V shed 2 bases, J shed 3 bases, and the junction held 10 bases outside the gene matches. Germline values: CDR1 SGHDT, CDR2 YYEEEE. CDR3: CASSFRPDRRYTEAFF. Here the CDR3 DNA reads TGTGCCAGCAGCTTCCGCCCGGACAGGAGATACACTGAAGCTTTCTTT.

The chain couples TRBV4-2 to TRBJ2-3; TRBD2 matches 13 bases. Germline CDR1 reads LGHNA; CDR2 reads YNFKEQ. Germline trimming cut 3 bases from V and 4 bases from J; bases unmatched to any gene: 4. This CDR3 spans 16 amino acids. CDR3 nucleotide sequence: TGTGCCAGCAGCCAGGGGACTAGCGGGGCTCCAGATACGCAGTATTTT. Protein sequence: CASSQGTSGAPDTQYF.

The chain is built from TRBV6-5 and TRBJ1-1; D ambiguous. CDR1 is MNHEY and CDR2 is SVGAGI in the germline V gene. The CDR3 has 15 residues. The ends were cut back, 0 bases at V and 4 bases at J, with 12 bases in the middle. CDR3 sequence (DNA): TGTGCCAGCAGTTACTCGGTGATCACGGGCACTGAAGCTTTCTTT. This gives the protein CASSYSVITGTEAFF.

This clone was picked up a small number of times. The chain links TRBV12-3 or TRBV12-4 to TRBJ1-6; D is undetermined. The V end was cut by 3 bases, the J end by 7 bases, with 4 bases between. This CDR3 is built from 12 residues. CDR3 sequence (DNA): TGTGCCAGCAGTTTGCGGAATTCACCCCTCCACTTT. Its translation is CASSLRNSPLHF.

V is TRBV5-1 and J is TRBJ2-3, with TRBD2 as a possible D gene (6 bases). The CDR3 is made up of 15 amino acids. CDR1 and CDR2 from the germline V gene are SGHRS and YFSETQ. V lost 4 bases, J lost 5 bases, and 17 bases lay in between. The chain's CDR3 is CASSGRDFGLDTQYF. CDR3 nucleotides: TGCGCCAGCAGCGGACGGGACTTTGGGCTAGATACGCAGTATTTT.

V and J are TRBV9 and TRBJ2-4; D might be TRBD1 (6 bases). Trimming shortened V by 4 bases and J by 1 base, and 9 bases separated the two germline ends. Germline CDR1 and CDR2: SGDLS and YYNGEE. The CDR3 contains 14 residues. This chain's CDR3 is CASSSGQAKNIQYF. CDR3 coding DNA: TGTGCCAGCAGCTCCGGACAGGCCAAAAACATTCAGTACTTC.

The gene calls are TRBV18 and TRBJ2-7, with 8 bases matching TRBD2. CDR1 and CDR2 from the germline V gene are KGHSH and LQKENI. There are 15 residues in the CDR3. Trimming took 2 bases from V and 3 from J; bases not matched to a gene: 6. CDR3 sequence (DNA): TGTGCCAGCTCACCAGGCCAGCGGGAGTACTACGAGCAGTACTTC. Translated, it gives CASSPGQREYYEQYF.

J is TRBJ1-2 and V is TRBV30, with TRBD1 matching over 7 bases. Germline V gene sequence: CDR1 GTSNPN, CDR2 SVGIG (reference sequence). The CDR3 length is 13 residues. V shed 4 bases and J 8 bases; nucleotides not matched to a gene: 10. CDR3 region: CAWTLGQVRGYTF. The DNA of the CDR3 is TGTGCCTGGACTCTTGGACAGGTGCGAGGCTACACCTTC.

The chain uses TRBV30 and TRBJ2-6; D call uncertain. The germline gives CDR1 GTSNPN, CDR2 SVGIG (reference sequence). CDR3 length: 14 amino acids. Trimming removed 5 bases at V and 0 bases at J, with 8 bases between. CDR3 coding DNA: TGTGCCTGGTCCACAGTCTCTGGGGCCAACGTCCTGACTTTC. Amino acids: CAWSTVSGANVLTF.

This chain's CDR3 is CASSYSTRDQETQYF. Here the CDR3 DNA reads TGTGCCAGCAGTTACTCGACTAGGGACCAAGAGACCCAGTACTTC. The genes are TRBV6-2 or TRBV6-3 and TRBJ2-5, with D possibly TRBD2 on 6 matching bases. Between the trimmed V and J ends, which lost 0 bases and 0 bases, there was a span of 8 bases. Germline V gene data show CDR1 as MNHEY and CDR2 as SVGEGT. This CDR3 is built from 15 residues.

V gene TRBV5-8 combines with J gene TRBJ1-4, with D maybe TRBD1 (5 bases). This CDR3 has 14 residues. CDR1 and CDR2 (germline): SGHTS, YDEGEE. V gave up 3 bases and J gave up 4 bases, with 10 bases separating them. The CDR3 sequence: CASSSGTYNEKLFF. DNA for the CDR3: TGTGCCAGCAGCTCCGGGACTTATAATGAAAAACTGTTTTTT.

V gene TRBV9 combines with J gene TRBJ2-3; TRBD2 matches at 7 bases. Losses at the gene ends were 0 bases for V and 4 bases for J; bases not matched to a gene: 2. Germline V gene data show CDR1 as SGDLS and CDR2 as YYNGEE. The CDR3 consists of 14 residues. The CDR3 loop reads CASSVAGGPDTQYF. The CDR3 DNA is TGTGCCAGCAGCGTAGCGGGAGGACCAGATACGCAGTATTTT. The variable domain in full, completed from reference TRBV9 and TRBJ2-3, reads DSGVTQTPKHLITATGQRVTLRCSPRSGDLSVYWYQQSLDQGLQFLIQYYNGEERAKGNILERFSAQQFPDLHSELNLSSLELGDSALYFCASSVAGGPDTQYFGPGTRLTVL.

This chain links TRBV9 with TRBJ2-2; D uncertain. V dropped 0 bases and J dropped 0 bases, with 9 bases sitting between them. CDR1 and CDR2 (germline): SGDLS, YYNGEE. The CDR3 contains 16 residues. CDR3 sequence (DNA): TGTGCCAGCAGCGTAGACGGCGGAGCGAACACCGGGGAGCTGTTTTTT. This translates into CASSVDGGANTGELFF.

This clone was detected once. The chain joins TRBV29-1 to TRBJ1-1; TRBD1 agrees at 9 bases. Per the germline V gene, CDR1 is SQVTM and CDR2 is ANQGSEA. This CDR3 contains 12 residues. V was clipped by 7 bases and J by 6 bases; unmatched bases: 6. CDR3 sequence reads: CSARQGEAEAFF. CDR3 bases: TGCAGCGCCAGACAGGGGGAAGCTGAAGCTTTCTTT.

The genes are TRBV16 and TRBJ2-7; 7 nucleotides line up with TRBD1. The CDR3 has 14 amino acids. The V and J ends lost 0 bases and 4 bases, in that order; junction bases with no gene match: 3. Looked up from germline, CDR1 is KGHSY and CDR2 is FQNENV. The CDR3 sequence: CASSQSAQGYEQYF. DNA of the CDR3: TGTGCCAGCAGCCAATCGGCACAGGGGTACGAGCAGTACTTC.

CDR3: CASSLGGARAEAFF. For the CDR3, the DNA is TGCGCCAGCAGCCTAGGAGGTGCACGGGCTGAAGCTTTCTTT. The chain carries TRBV4-3 and TRBJ1-1; no clear D gene. The germline V and J ends were trimmed by 4 bases and 6 bases, with 15 bases remaining between them. The germline V gene has CDR1 LGHNA and CDR2 YSLEER. The CDR3 covers 14 residues.

The rearrangement uses TRBV6-6 and TRBJ1-1; tentative D call: TRBD1 (5 bases). The germline V gene has CDR1 MNHNY and CDR2 SVGAGI (reference sequence). This CDR3 spans 14 amino acids. V was shortened by 0 bases and J by 4 bases, with 9 bases between the two germline ends. In DNA form, the CDR3 reads TGTGCCAGCAGTTACTCGGGAGGGGCCACTGAAGCTTTCTTT. Amino acid sequence: CASSYSGGATEAFF.

The chain combines TRBV10-3 with TRBJ2-5; D may be TRBD2 (6 bases). V was clipped by 0 bases and J by 4 bases, with 12 bases between them. Germline assignment: CDR1 ENHRY and CDR2 SYGVKD. The CDR3 runs to 15 residues. The CDR3 spells CAISESGGSGETQYF. DNA for the CDR3: TGTGCCATCAGTGAGTCGGGGGGTAGCGGAGAGACCCAGTACTTC.

This sequence joins TRBV27 and TRBJ1-2, with TRBD1 matching 7 bases. The germline gives CDR1 MNHEY, CDR2 SMNVEV (reference sequence). This CDR3 has 14 amino acids. The V and J ends lost 6 bases and 4 bases, in that order; junction bases with no gene match: 8. The CDR3: CASSTITGAYGYTF. DNA for the CDR3: TGTGCCAGCAGCACCATAACAGGGGCCTATGGCTACACCTTC.

The V gene is TRBV2, the J gene TRBJ1-1, with D possibly TRBD1 on 6 matching bases. The germline V gene has CDR1 SNHLY and CDR2 FYNNEI. V was clipped by 6 bases and J by 1 base, with 12 bases between them. This CDR3 is built from 14 residues. The CDR3 protein is CASRSDRTNTEAFF. Here the CDR3 DNA reads TGTGCCAGCAGGTCGGACAGAACGAACACTGAAGCTTTCTTT. Full variable domain (rest looked up from reference TRBV2 and TRBJ1-1): EPEVTQTPSHQVTQMGQEVILRCVPISNHLYFYWYRQILGQKVEFLVSFYNNEISEKSEIFDDQFSVERPDGSNFTLKIRSTKLEDSAMYFCASRSDRTNTEAFFGQGTRLTVV.

V is TRBV25-1 and J is TRBJ2-1; the match to TRBD2 covers 8 bases. The germline CDR1 and CDR2 sequences are MGHDK and SYGVNS. The CDR3 is 18 residues long. J lost 6 bases, V lost 6 bases, and 19 bases had no gene match. The DNA of the CDR3 is TGTGCCAGCAGATCGTCCAGGATTCGGGGGGGCGAAGGCAATGAGCAGTTCTTC. This translates into CASRSSRIRGGEGNEQFF.

The chain couples TRBV7-5 to TRBJ2-4; the table names TRBD1, a call not compared with the DNA. TRBV7-5 is a known pseudogene. This CDR3 region has 17 residues. The CDR3 is CVRGDGRGSLAKNIQYF. The CDR3 coding sequence is TGTGTCAGAGGCGACGGCAGGGGATCTTTAGCCAAAAACATTCAGTACTTC.